A selection of T cell receptor beta chains follows, all from one sample in a study of shared clonotypes between healthy human individuals. Sequencing used immunoSEQ multiplex PCR; TCRdb keeps in-frame clones, though not all of them. The sample shows approximately 500,000 clones, almost 80% of them seen only once. The source material was PBMCs. The receptors stem from a woman aged 35 to 49 in good health. Some clones in this sample may be carry-over from other donors' samples. Each CDR3 is given with its conserved first and last residue. The D gene is left open where the match is weak. The size entry is marked missing in some rows and otherwise reads once, few, many or a size class.

CDR3 protein,CDR3 DNA,clone size,D gene,J gene,V gene,CDR3 length
CASSLDREEYF,TGTGCCAGCAGCTTAGACCGGGAGGAGTACTTC,once,TRBD2,TRBJ2-5,TRBV7-9,11
CASSLFRDTEAFF,TGTGCCAGCAGTTTATTCCGGGACACTGAAGCTTTCTTT,NA,NA,TRBJ1-1,TRBV28,13
CASSLRQGGYEQYF,TGTGCCAGCAGCTTAAGACAGGGGGGCTACGAGCAGTACTTC,NA,TRBD1,TRBJ2-7,TRBV11-1,14
CASSLGDEETQYF,TGCGCCAGCAGCCTCGGGGACGAAGAGACCCAGTACTTC,NA,NA,TRBJ2-5,TRBV5-1,13
CASSYVKNEKLFF,TGTGCCAGCAGTTACGTGAAAAATGAAAAACTGTTTTTT,NA,NA,TRBJ1-4,TRBV6-6,13
CASSKVAPGLAGYEQYF,TGTGCCAGCAGCAAAGTGGCCCCGGGACTAGCGGGATACGAGCAGTACTTC,NA,NA,TRBJ2-7,TRBV21-1,17
CASNHAGGSGNTIYF,TGTGCCAGCAACCATGCGGGGGGTTCTGGAAACACCATATATTTT,NA,NA,TRBJ1-3,TRBV7-9,15
CASSHAGAMGSWDGETQYF,TGTGCCAGCAGCCATGCAGGGGCGATGGGGTCGTGGGACGGAGAGACCCAGTACTTC,NA,NA,TRBJ2-5,TRBV11-2,19
CASRRTSGQRNIQYF,TGTGCCAGCAGACGTACTAGCGGGCAGAGAAACATTCAGTACTTC,NA,TRBD2,TRBJ2-4,TRBV6-5,15
CATSRQENPQETQYF,TGTGCCACCAGCAGACAGGAAAACCCCCAAGAGACCCAGTACTTC,NA,NA,TRBJ2-5,TRBV15,15
CASSLGILSNTGELFF,TGTGCCAGCAGCTTAGGGATCTTATCGAACACCGGGGAGCTGTTTTTT,NA,NA,TRBJ2-2,TRBV7-2,16
CASSPTEYNEQFF,TGTGCCAGCTCCCCTACAGAGTACAATGAGCAGTTCTTC,NA,NA,TRBJ2-1,TRBV18,13
CASSLSSGSTDTQYF,TGTGCCAGCAGCTTATCTAGCGGAAGCACAGATACGCAGTATTTT,NA,TRBD2,TRBJ2-3,TRBV5-8,15
CASSPLASGGLTDTQYF,TGCGCCAGCAGCCCCCTTGCTTCAGGGGGTCTCACAGATACGCAGTATTTT,NA,TRBD1,TRBJ2-3,TRBV4-3,17
CASSFPDSSYNEQFF,TGTGCCAGCAGTTTTCCAGATAGCTCCTACAATGAGCAGTTCTTC,NA,NA,TRBJ2-1,TRBV28,15
CATQVAAESYGYTF,TGTGCCACCCAGGTCGCCGCGGAGAGCTATGGCTACACCTTC,NA,NA,TRBJ1-2,TRBV10-3,14
CASSLGRVNYGYTF,TGTGCCAGCAGCTTGGGGAGGGTTAACTATGGCTACACCTTC,NA,NA,TRBJ1-2,TRBV5-5,14
CAWSVGGTGNSPLHF,TGTGCCTGGAGTGTGGGGGGGACGGGTAATTCACCCCTCCACTTT,NA,NA,TRBJ1-6,TRBV30,15
CASSLGLNQPQHF,TGCGCCAGCAGCTTGGGTCTCAATCAGCCCCAGCATTTT,NA,NA,TRBJ1-5,TRBV5-1,13
CASSYGPDNYGYTF,TGTGCCAGCAGCTACGGGCCGGACAACTATGGCTACACCTTC,NA,NA,TRBJ1-2,TRBV7-8,14
CASTGVNTEAFF,TGTGCCAGCACGGGGGTGAACACTGAAGCTTTCTTT,once,NA,TRBJ1-1,TRBV6-5,12
CASSSTRTGISGNTIYF,TGTGCCAGCAGCTCGACCCGGACAGGGATCTCCGGAAACACCATATATTTT,NA,TRBD1,TRBJ1-3,TRBV7-6,17
CASSPQGYSGANVLTF,TGTGCCAGCTCACCACAGGGGTACTCTGGGGCCAACGTCCTGACTTTC,NA,NA,TRBJ2-6,TRBV18,16
CASSLGLAGGPDTQYF,TGCGCCAGCAGCTTAGGACTAGCGGGAGGGCCAGATACGCAGTATTTT,NA,TRBD2,TRBJ2-3,TRBV5-1,16
CASSRGGQNIQYF,TGTGCCAGCAGTCGGGGGGGGCAAAACATTCAGTACTTC,NA,TRBD2,TRBJ2-4,TRBV6-5,13
CASSLGGTGGFGYTF,TGTGCCAGCAGCTTAGGAGGGACAGGGGGTTTTGGCTACACCTTC,NA,TRBD1,TRBJ1-2,TRBV7-9,15
CASRGQGASGYTF,TGTGCCAGCAGGGGACAGGGGGCCTCTGGCTACACCTTC,NA,TRBD1,TRBJ1-2,TRBV27,13
CASRASGNYEQYF,TGCGCCAGCAGAGCTAGCGGGAACTACGAGCAGTACTTC,NA,TRBD2,TRBJ2-7,TRBV10-2,13
CASSPARAGGGELFF,TGTGCCAGCAGCCCAGCGCGGGCAGGGGGCGGGGAGCTGTTTTTT,NA,TRBD1,TRBJ2-2,TRBV11-3,15
CASSGSGTGGMTNEKLFF,TGTGCCAGCAGTGGATCCGGGACAGGGGGCATGACTAATGAAAAACTGTTTTTT,NA,TRBD1,TRBJ1-4,TRBV6-1,18
CASTEGRFRRGNEQFF,TGTGCCAGCACTGAAGGGAGGTTTAGGAGGGGCAATGAGCAGTTCTTC,NA,NA,TRBJ2-1,TRBV6-1,16
CASSLVGSSYNEQFF,TGTGCCAGCAGCTTAGTGGGCAGTTCCTACAATGAGCAGTTCTTC,few,NA,TRBJ2-1,TRBV7-2,15
CASSPSMDTDYGYTF,TGTGCCAGCTCACCTTCCATGGACACGGACTATGGCTACACCTTC,once,NA,TRBJ1-2,TRBV18,15
CASSEALEQYF,TGTGCCAGCAGCGAGGCTCTCGAGCAGTACTTC,NA,NA,TRBJ2-7,TRBV7-2,11
CASSEGIAGGQTKETQYF,TGTGCCAGCAGTGAGGGAATAGCGGGAGGCCAGACCAAAGAGACCCAGTACTTC,NA,TRBD2,TRBJ2-5,TRBV6-1,18
CASRKSGGRAETGELFF,TGTGCCAGCAGGAAGTCGGGCGGGAGGGCCGAGACCGGGGAGCTGTTTTTT,NA,TRBD2,TRBJ2-2,TRBV7-3,17
CASSPTGANTGELFF,TGTGCCAGCAGCCCCACCGGCGCAAACACCGGGGAGCTGTTTTTT,NA,NA,TRBJ2-2,TRBV7-2,15
CASSFSEDQPQHF,TGTGCCAGCAGCTTTTCCGAGGATCAGCCCCAGCATTTT,many,NA,TRBJ1-5,TRBV7-8,13
CASSDGGTEAFF,TGTGCCAGCAGTGATGGAGGCACTGAAGCTTTCTTT,NA,NA,TRBJ1-1,TRBV6-4,12
CASSPAGTRGYEQYF,TGTGCCAGCAGTCCGGCGGGGACTAGGGGGTACGAGCAGTACTTC,NA,TRBD2,TRBJ2-7,TRBV7-2,15
CSATTGTGGREQYF,TGCAGCGCAACAACCGGGACAGGGGGCCGGGAGCAGTACTTC,NA,TRBD1,TRBJ2-7,TRBV29-1,14